The 2 T cell receptor beta chains below all came from one sample that was sequenced in a study. Treg sorting used a CD4+CD25+CD127-/low gate. One entry per CDR3 protein results from TCRdb running MiXCR on the 5' RACE reads. Among 7,500 to 10,000 distinct CDR3 sequences listed, 25% to 30% were seen once. Specimen: Tregs sorted from blood. The receptors stem from a female donor with breast cancer.

This clonotype has ten or more counts. The DNA for the CDR3 is TGTGCCAGCAGCGCCCAGGACAGGGTAGGAACCGGGGAGCTGTTTTTT. Amino acid sequence: CASSAQDRVGTGELFF. The chain carries TRBV7-9 and TRBJ2-2; 8 bases map to TRBD1. The V gene end was trimmed by 5 bases and the J gene end by 5 bases; junction bases not matched to a gene: 10. The CDR3 loop spans 16 amino acids. CDR1 is SEHNR, CDR2 FQNEAQ, per germline (reference sequence).

With respect to this clonotype: The junction does not match germline at one end; this may be a read error. CDR3 sequence reads: CANSLQQGLTGELFF. The CDR3 DNA reads as TGCGCCAACAGCCTACAACAGGGGCTCACTGGGGAGCTGTTTTTT. V usage is TRBV5-1 and J usage is TRBJ2-2, with TRBD1 matching over 7 bases. The CDR3 has 15 amino acids. CDR1 and CDR2 (germline): SGHRS, YFSETQ.